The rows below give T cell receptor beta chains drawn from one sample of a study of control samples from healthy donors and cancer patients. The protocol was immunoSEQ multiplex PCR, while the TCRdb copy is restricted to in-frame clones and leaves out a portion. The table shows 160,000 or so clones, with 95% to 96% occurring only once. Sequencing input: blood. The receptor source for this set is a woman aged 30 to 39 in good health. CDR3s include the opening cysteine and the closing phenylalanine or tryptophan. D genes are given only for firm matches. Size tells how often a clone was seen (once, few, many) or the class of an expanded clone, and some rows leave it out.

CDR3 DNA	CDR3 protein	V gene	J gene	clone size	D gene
TGTGCCTGGAGTGTAGGGAAGCTTCTCCAAGAGACCCAGTACTTC	CAWSVGKLLQETQYF	TRBV30	TRBJ2-5	NA	NA
TGTGCCAGCAGCGTAGGCGGAGACACTGAAGCTTTCTTT	CASSVGGDTEAFF	TRBV9	TRBJ1-1	once	NA
TGTGCCAGTAGTATAGGACAGCTATATAGCAATCAGCCCCAGCATTTT	CASSIGQLYSNQPQHF	TRBV19	TRBJ1-5	NA	NA
TGTGCCAGCAGTCGGGGACAGGCGGGCAATCAGCCCCAGCATTTT	CASSRGQAGNQPQHF	TRBV6-6	TRBJ1-5	NA	TRBD1
TGTGCCAGCAGTGACATCGGTTCCCTTAACTATGGCTACACCTTC	CASSDIGSLNYGYTF	TRBV6-1	TRBJ1-2	NA	NA
TGTGCCAGCAGCCCCCCGGGCGATTTATATGGCTACACCTTC	CASSPPGDLYGYTF	TRBV28	TRBJ1-2	once	NA
TGCGCCAGCAGTGGAGACGGCTACACTGAAGCTTTCTTT	CASSGDGYTEAFF	TRBV10-1	TRBJ1-1	NA	NA
TGTGCCAGCAGTGACCCCGGGGCCGTAGATACGCAGTATTTT	CASSDPGAVDTQYF	TRBV6-2/TRBV6-3	TRBJ2-3	NA	NA
TGTGCCAGCAGTTCACCGGGCCAGGGAGCTTTCTTT	CASSSPGQGAFF	TRBV6-5	TRBJ1-1	NA	NA
TGCGCCAGCAGCTTGGCGACAGCCTACGAGCAGTACTTC	CASSLATAYEQYF	TRBV5-1	TRBJ2-7	NA	NA
TGTGCCAGCTACCTTGAGCCACACTCCTACAATGAGCAGTTCTTC	CASYLEPHSYNEQFF	TRBV6-4	TRBJ2-1	once	NA
TGTGCCAGCAGCTTAGCGGGAGGGCCGGGAAACAATGAGCAGTTCTTC	CASSLAGGPGNNEQFF	TRBV7-3	TRBJ2-1	NA	TRBD2
TGTGCCAGCAGTTATTCGCAAGGGGGCGGCTACACCTTC	CASSYSQGGGYTF	TRBV6-5	TRBJ1-2	NA	TRBD1
TGTGCCAGCAGTTTATCGACCGGGGGCGGCCCCTACAATGAGCAGTTCTTC	CASSLSTGGGPYNEQFF	TRBV28	TRBJ2-1	NA	NA
TGTGCCAGCAGAATCCCCGGGGGGTCGAGCTCCTACGAGCAGTACTTC	CASRIPGGSSSYEQYF	TRBV28	TRBJ2-7	NA	TRBD2
TGTGCCAGGGCAAACTCTGGGGCCAACGTCCTGACTTTC	CARANSGANVLTF	TRBV2	TRBJ2-6	NA	NA
TGTGCCAGCAGCCCCGGGAAGACCGGGGAGCTGTTTTTT	CASSPGKTGELFF	TRBV7-8	TRBJ2-2	NA	NA
TGTGCCAGCAGTGAGAGGGGGGGGTCGTGGGAGACCCAGTACTTC	CASSERGGSWETQYF	TRBV6-4	TRBJ2-5	NA	NA
TGTGCCACCAGCAGAGGGGGGGCAGGGCGCACAGATACGCAGTATTTT	CATSRGGAGRTDTQYF	TRBV15	TRBJ2-3	NA	NA
TGTGCCAGCAGCCACGCGGGGGGCGAGACCCAGTACTTC	CASSHAGGETQYF	TRBV7-9	TRBJ2-5	NA	TRBD2
TGCGCCAGCAGCGTGGACAGAAACTATGGCTACACCTTC	CASSVDRNYGYTF	TRBV10-1	TRBJ1-2	NA	NA
TGCGCCAGCAGCTTGTGGGATCCTGGCAATCAGCCCCAGCATTTT	CASSLWDPGNQPQHF	TRBV5-1	TRBJ1-5	NA	NA
TGTGCCTGGAGTGCAGCGCGACAGGGGCTCAAGACCCAGTACTTC	CAWSAARQGLKTQYF	TRBV30	TRBJ2-5	NA	TRBD1
TGTGCCAGTAGTACGGGCAGGGTGCTGGACAATGAGCAGTTCTTC	CASSTGRVLDNEQFF	TRBV19	TRBJ2-1	NA	NA
TGTGCCAGCAGCCCCTTCGCTGAGCAGTTCTTC	CASSPFAEQFF	TRBV11-2	TRBJ2-1	NA	NA
TGTGCCAGCAGTGGGTTGGCAGGGGCCGGCGGCACTGAAGCTTTCTTT	CASSGLAGAGGTEAFF	TRBV6-1	TRBJ1-1	NA	NA